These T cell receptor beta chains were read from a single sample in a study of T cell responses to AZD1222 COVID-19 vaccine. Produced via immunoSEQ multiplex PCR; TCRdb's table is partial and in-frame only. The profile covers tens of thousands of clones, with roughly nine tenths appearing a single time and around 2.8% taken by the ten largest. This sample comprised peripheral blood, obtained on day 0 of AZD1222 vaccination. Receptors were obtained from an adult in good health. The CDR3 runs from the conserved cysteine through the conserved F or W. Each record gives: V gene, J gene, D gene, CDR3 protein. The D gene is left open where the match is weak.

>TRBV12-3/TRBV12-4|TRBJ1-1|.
CASSLRQAEQAFF
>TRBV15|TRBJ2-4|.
CATSREGAKNIQYF
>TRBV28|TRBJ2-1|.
CASSGLTGNSYNEQFF
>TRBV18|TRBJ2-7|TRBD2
CASSPDSMLTSGTYEQYF
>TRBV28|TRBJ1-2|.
CASTPGAGYGYTF
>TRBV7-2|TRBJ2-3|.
CASSLERDTQYF
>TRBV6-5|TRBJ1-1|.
CASSRGTNTEAFF
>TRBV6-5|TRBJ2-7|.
CASRASYEQYF
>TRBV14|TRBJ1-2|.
CASSQDDRSGYTF
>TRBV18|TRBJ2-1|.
CASSSSQVNEQFF
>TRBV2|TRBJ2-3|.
CAGQGPFTDTQYF
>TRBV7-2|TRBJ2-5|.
CASSSRNRDVHRETQYF
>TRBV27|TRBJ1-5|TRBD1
CASSFRGRDQPQHF
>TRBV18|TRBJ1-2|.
CASSPSGEYGYTF
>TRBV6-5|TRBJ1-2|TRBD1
CASSYSSGQGYDGYTF
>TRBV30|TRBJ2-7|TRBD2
CAFWGGESYEQYF
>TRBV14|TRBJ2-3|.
CASSPQPFTDTQYF
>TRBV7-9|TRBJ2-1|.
CASGANEQFF
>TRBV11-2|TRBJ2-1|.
CASSVGRLSYNEQFF
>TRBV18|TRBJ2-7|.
CASSPSQAYEQYF
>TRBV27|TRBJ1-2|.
CASSSGRSNYGYTF
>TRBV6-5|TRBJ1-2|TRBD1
CASSVDRTNYGYTF
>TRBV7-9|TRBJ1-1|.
CATPGTPNTEAFF
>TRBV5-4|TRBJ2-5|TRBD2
CASSLPKPSGGPFQETQYF
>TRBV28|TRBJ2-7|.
CASSLYLASYEQYF
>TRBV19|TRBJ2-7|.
CASSWGYEQYF
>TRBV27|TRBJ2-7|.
CASSKQQAAWYEQYF
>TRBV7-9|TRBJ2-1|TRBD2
CASSLGLATNEQFF
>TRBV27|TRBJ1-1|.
CASIFGGEAFF
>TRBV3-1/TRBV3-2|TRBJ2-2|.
CASSHGASGGELFF
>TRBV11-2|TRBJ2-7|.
CASSSLWRGSALGYEQYF
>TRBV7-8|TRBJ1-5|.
CASNPAGSAQPQHF
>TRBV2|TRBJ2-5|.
CASRDTGLAGETQYF
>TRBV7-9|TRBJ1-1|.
CASSTDEIMNTEAFF
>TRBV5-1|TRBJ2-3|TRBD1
CASSRRAGGTGDTQYF
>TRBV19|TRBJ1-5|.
CASSPVRAFNQPQHF
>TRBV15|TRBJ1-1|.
CATAVGLEAFF
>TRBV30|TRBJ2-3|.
CAWRAKGTTTDTQYF
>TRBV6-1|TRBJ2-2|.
CASSEASPMTANTGELFF
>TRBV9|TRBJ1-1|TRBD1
CASSVTGTVNTEAFF